This T cell receptor beta chain emerged from a study of T cells in Graves' hyperthyroidism and ophthalmopathy. Study-level results: Ophthalmopathy cases were set apart from stable hyperthyroidism by a 13 V-J model. Most thyroid clonotypes expanded above 0.001 appeared in blood too.

Uncontrolled infection, other autoimmune disease, pregnancy or lactation led to exclusion. The investigators amplified TCR beta CDR3 regions from RNA transcripts. The HTBI primer set drove a first-round RT-PCR of the TCR CDR3. Via MiXCR, TCRdb re-called the multiplex PCR reads, giving one row per CDR3 protein. The profile shows hundreds of thousands of distinct CDR3 sequences, less than 25% of them singletons. Trimming removed 3 bases at V and 2 bases at J, with 11 bases between. The CDR3 consists of 15 residues. Germline CDR1 and CDR2: ENHRY and SYGVKD. A note on this clonotype: Antigen unknown.

The receptor was isolated from a man aged 25-45 years with Graves' ophthalmopathy. The chain has TRBV10-3 and TRBJ2-1, with D possibly matching TRBD2 (6 bases). Sequenced material: blood. The chain's CDR3 is CAISDLRGPYNEQFF. The CDR3, as DNA: TGTGCCATCAGTGACCTGCGGGGACCCTACAATGAGCAGTTCTTC.